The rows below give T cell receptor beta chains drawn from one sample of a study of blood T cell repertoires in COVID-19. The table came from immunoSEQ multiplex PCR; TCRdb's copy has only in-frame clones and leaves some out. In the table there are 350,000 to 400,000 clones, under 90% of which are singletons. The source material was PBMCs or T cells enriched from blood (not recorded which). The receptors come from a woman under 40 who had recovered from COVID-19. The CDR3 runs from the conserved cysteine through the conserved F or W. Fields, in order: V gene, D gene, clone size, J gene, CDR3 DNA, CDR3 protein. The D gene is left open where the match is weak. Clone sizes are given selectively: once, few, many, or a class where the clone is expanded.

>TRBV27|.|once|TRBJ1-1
TGTGCCAGCAGTTGGGGGGGGGAGGGACTGAACACTGAAGCTTTCTTT
CASSWGGEGLNTEAFF
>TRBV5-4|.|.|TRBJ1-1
TGTGCCAGCAGCCCGTGGGGACTATCGGGGGCTGAAGCTTTCTTT
CASSPWGLSGAEAFF
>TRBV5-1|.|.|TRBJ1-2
TGCGCCAGCAGCCCGAACAGGGACTATGGCTACACCTTC
CASSPNRDYGYTF
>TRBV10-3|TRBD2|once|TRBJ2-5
TGTGCCATCAGTCTTATACGCGGGACTAGCGGGGCGGAGAGCCTTCAAGAGACCCAGTACTTC
CAISLIRGTSGAESLQETQYF
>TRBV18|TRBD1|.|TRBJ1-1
TGTGCCAGCTCACCAAGGACAGGGCTGAACACTGAAGCTTTCTTT
CASSPRTGLNTEAFF
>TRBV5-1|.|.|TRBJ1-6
TGCGCCAGCAGCTTGGGATTCGTCAGCTCCTATAATTCACCCCTCCACTTT
CASSLGFVSSYNSPLHF
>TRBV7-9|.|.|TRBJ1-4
TGTGCCAGCAGCAATACGATGGGGGGGAGAACTAATGAAAAACTGTTTTTT
CASSNTMGGRTNEKLFF
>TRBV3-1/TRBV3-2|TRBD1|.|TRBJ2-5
TGTGCCAGCAGCTGGGGACAGGGGGCGATGTACCTGGAGACCCAGTACTTC
CASSWGQGAMYLETQYF
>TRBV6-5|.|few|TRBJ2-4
TGTGCCAGCAGTTACTCGGAGGGGGCGAACATTCAGTACTTC
CASSYSEGANIQYF
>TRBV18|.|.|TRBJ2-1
TGTGCCAGCTCACCCTTAGCTATCGGCAGCTCCTACAATGAGCAGTTCTTC
CASSPLAIGSSYNEQFF
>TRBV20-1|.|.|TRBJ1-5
TGCAGTGCTAGTGGTGGCAGGGTGAAGAAGGGGGTAAGCAATCAGCCCCAGCATTTT
CSASGGRVKKGVSNQPQHF
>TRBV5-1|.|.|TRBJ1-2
TGCGCCAGCAGCGTGTTCGAACAGGGTTTGGGATATGGCTACACCTTC
CASSVFEQGLGYGYTF
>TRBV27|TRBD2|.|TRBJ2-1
TGTGCCAGCAGTTTCGGCGGGACTAGCGGGAAAATCTTC
CASSFGGTSGKIF
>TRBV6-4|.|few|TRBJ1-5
TGTGCCAGCAGTGACTCGGGGGGTTTGTGTGATCAGCCCCAGCATTTT
CASSDSGGLCDQPQHF
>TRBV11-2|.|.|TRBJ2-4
TGTGCCAGCAGCTTAGTGAGGACCAAAAACATTCAGTACTTC
CASSLVRTKNIQYF
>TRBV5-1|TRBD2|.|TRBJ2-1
TGCGCCAGCAGCTTGGAAGGGGCGGGAGTATGGAATGAGCAGTTCTTC
CASSLEGAGVWNEQFF
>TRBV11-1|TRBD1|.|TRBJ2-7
TGTGCCAGCAGCCCGGCGCGGGGGACAGGGTTGTTCGAGCAGTACTTC
CASSPARGTGLFEQYF
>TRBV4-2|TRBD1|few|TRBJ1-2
TGTGCCAGCAGCACCTCTGGACAGGGGAACTATGGCTACACCTTC
CASSTSGQGNYGYTF
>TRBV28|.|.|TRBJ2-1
TGTGCCAGCAGTTTCCACGACAGGTACAATGAGCAGTTCTTC
CASSFHDRYNEQFF
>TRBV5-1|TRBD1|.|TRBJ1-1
TGCGCCAGCAAGTTCGGGACAGGGGCTTTCACTGAAGCTTTCTTT
CASKFGTGAFTEAFF
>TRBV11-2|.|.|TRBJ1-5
TGTGCCAGCAGCTTAGTGGGAACAGGTCAGCCCCAGCATTTT
CASSLVGTGQPQHF
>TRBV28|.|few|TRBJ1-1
TGTGCCAGCAGTTTAGTACAGATGACTGAAGCTTTCTTT
CASSLVQMTEAFF
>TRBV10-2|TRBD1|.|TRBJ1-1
TGCGCCAGCGTGAGGACAGGGGTTCGTTTCGCCACTGAAGCTTTCTTT
CASVRTGVRFATEAFF
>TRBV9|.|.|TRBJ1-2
TGTGCCAGCAGCCAGACAGATAACTATGGCTACACCTTC
CASSQTDNYGYTF
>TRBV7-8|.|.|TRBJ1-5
TGTGCCAGCAGCACCCGGTGGTGGGAGAATCAGCCCCAGCATTTT
CASSTRWWENQPQHF
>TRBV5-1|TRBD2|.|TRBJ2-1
TGCGCCAGCAGCTTTCTAGCGGGGGTCTCCTACAATGAGCAGTTCTTC
CASSFLAGVSYNEQFF
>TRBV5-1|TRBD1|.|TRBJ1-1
TGCGCCAGCAGCTTGCAGGGGGAATTCACTGAAGCTTTCTTT
CASSLQGEFTEAFF
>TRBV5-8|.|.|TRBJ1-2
TGTGCCAGCAGCTTGGTATACAGGGACGGCTACACCTTC
CASSLVYRDGYTF
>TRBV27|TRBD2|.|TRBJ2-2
TGTGCCAGCAGTATAGGCGGACTAGCGGGCGGGGAGCTGTTTTTT
CASSIGGLAGGELFF
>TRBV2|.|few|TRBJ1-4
TGTGCCAGCAGCGCCACTCAGGGTGCAACTAATGAAAAACTGTTTTTT
CASSATQGATNEKLFF
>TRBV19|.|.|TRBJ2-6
TGTGCCAGTAGTATAGCTGTCTCTGGGGCCAACGTCCTGACTTTC
CASSIAVSGANVLTF
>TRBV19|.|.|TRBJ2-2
TGTGCCAGTAGCGGTTCTTTCTTGAACACCGGGGAGCTGTTTTTT
CASSGSFLNTGELFF
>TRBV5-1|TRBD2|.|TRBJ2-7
TGCGCCAGCAGCGTGGAGCGGGATAGGGAGCAGTACTTC
CASSVERDREQYF
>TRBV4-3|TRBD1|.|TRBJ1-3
TGCGCCAGCAGCTCCCAGGGGGCTGGAAACACCATATATTTT
CASSSQGAGNTIYF
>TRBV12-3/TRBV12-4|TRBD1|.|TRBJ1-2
TGTGCCAGCAGTTTAGACAGGGGGCATGGCTACACCTTC
CASSLDRGHGYTF
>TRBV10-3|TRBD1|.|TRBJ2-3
TGTGCCATCAAGAGTATTCGGACAGGCAGCACAGATACGCAGTATTTT
CAIKSIRTGSTDTQYF
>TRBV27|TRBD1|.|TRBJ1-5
TGTGCCAGCAGCCCCGACAGGGGTCAGCCCCAGCATTTT
CASSPDRGQPQHF
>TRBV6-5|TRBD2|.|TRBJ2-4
TGTGCCAGCAGCCACGGGCCAGGGAGGGACATTCAGTACTTC
CASSHGPGRDIQYF
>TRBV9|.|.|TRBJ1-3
TGTGCCAGCAGCGTAGGTGGGAGAAGTGTTGGAAACACCATATATTTT
CASSVGGRSVGNTIYF
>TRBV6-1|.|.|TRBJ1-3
TGTGCCAGCAGTGGGCGGACGGGATACTCTGGAAACACCATATATTTT
CASSGRTGYSGNTIYF
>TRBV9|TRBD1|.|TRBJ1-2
TGTGCCAGCAGCGTATCGGGACAGGGAGTGGGCTACACCTTC
CASSVSGQGVGYTF
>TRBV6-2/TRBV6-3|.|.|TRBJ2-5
TGTGCCAGCACCCCCGGACTTTTCAGGGAGACCCAGTACTTC
CASTPGLFRETQYF
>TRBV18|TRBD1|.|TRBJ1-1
TGTGCCAGCTCGCCGAACAGACAGGGGATCTCGGGCAACACTGAAGCTTTCTTT
CASSPNRQGISGNTEAFF
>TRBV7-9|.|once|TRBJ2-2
TGTGCCAGCAGCTTACAGGGCCCTACCGGGGAGCTGTTTTTT
CASSLQGPTGELFF
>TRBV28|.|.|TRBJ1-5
TGTGCCAGCAGTTTAAACAGAAATCAGCCCCAGCATTTT
CASSLNRNQPQHF
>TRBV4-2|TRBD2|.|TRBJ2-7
TGTGCCAGCAGCCAAGGTTCCCTTAGCGGGAGACCCTACGAGCAGTACTTC
CASSQGSLSGRPYEQYF
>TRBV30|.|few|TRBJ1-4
TGTGCCGCCATGGCAGGGGTTGAAAAACTGTTTTTT
CAAMAGVEKLFF
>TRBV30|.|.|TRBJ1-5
TGTGCCTGGAGTGAGGGGTTGGGGCCCCAGCATTTT
CAWSEGLGPQHF
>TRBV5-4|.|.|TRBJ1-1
TGTGCCAGCAAGGACCAGGGCAGGCCTGCTCACACTGAAGCTTTCTTT
CASKDQGRPAHTEAFF